This T cell receptor (beta chain) was recorded in a study of control samples from healthy donors and cancer patients. The germline gives CDR1 LNHDA, CDR2 SQIVND (reference sequence). The CDR3 loop spans 13 amino acids. Trimming removed 7 bases at V and 3 bases at J, with 12 bases between. This clone was observed at least ten times. The repertoire was sequenced with immunoSEQ multiplex PCR; TCRdb's copy has only in-frame clones and lacks some. The repertoire has under 150,000 clones, 70% to 90% of them found once; the top ten carry over 2.5%. This sequence joins TRBV19 and TRBJ1-2, with a tentative D call TRBD1 (5 bases). The origin of this receptor is a man aged 55 to 70 in good health. Sequencing used blood. In DNA, the CDR3 is TGTGCCAGTAATCGGGGGGTAGACTATGGCTACACCTTC. As protein: CASNRGVDYGYTF.